This T cell receptor (beta chain) was documented in a study of T cell responses to AZD1222 COVID-19 vaccine. General study findings and limits: The repertoires were collected only after the peak T cell response. Females outnumbered males among donors, who were mostly white British; clonal diversity was possibly underestimated. Close to half of all spike-specific TCRs reportedly target regions of the variants that are unmutated.

This clone showed up just once. Its antigen is still unknown. This table comes from immunoSEQ multiplex PCR, and its TCRdb copy is limited to in-frame clones, with some not included. The table has about 180,000 clones, around 89% seen once; the top ten hold roughly 4%. J gave up 0 bases and V 3 bases, and 2 bases lay outside the gene matches. Germline values: CDR1 MGHRA, CDR2 YSYEKL. CDR3 length equals 16 residues. The source was peripheral blood, collected 28 days after the second dose of the MenACWY control vaccine. The rearrangement links TRBV4-1 to TRBJ2-6; 7 nucleotides line up with TRBD1. The clonotype comes from an adult who received the MenACWY meningococcal vaccine as a control. The CDR3 bases are TGCGCCAGCAGCCATGGGACAGTCTCTGGGGCCAACGTCCTGACTTTC. Translating it yields CASSHGTVSGANVLTF.